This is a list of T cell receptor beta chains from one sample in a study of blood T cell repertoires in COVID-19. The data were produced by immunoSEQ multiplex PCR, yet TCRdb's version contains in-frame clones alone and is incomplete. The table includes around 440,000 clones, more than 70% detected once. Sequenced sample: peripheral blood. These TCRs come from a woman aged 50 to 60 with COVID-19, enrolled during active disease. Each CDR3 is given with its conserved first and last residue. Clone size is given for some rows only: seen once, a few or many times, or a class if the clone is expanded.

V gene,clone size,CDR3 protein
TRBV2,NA,CASSRQGSNYGYTF
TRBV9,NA,CASSRGQLNNEQFF
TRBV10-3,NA,CAISVSGVTDTQYF
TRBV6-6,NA,CASVTQYTEAFF
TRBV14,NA,CASSQDQGWRTEAFF
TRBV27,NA,CASSPFRGDNQPQHF
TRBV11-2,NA,CASSLETSGGYEQYF
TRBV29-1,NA,CSVGEGERSAFF
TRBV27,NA,CASSLGGSYGYTF
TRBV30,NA,CAWTLGGLNQPQHF
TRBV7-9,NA,CASSQRGWGRTGELFF
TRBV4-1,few,CASSIWTGDYGYTF
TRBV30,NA,CAWSTGQASGNTIYF
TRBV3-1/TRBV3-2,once,CASSQELGGSEQYF
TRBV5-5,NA,CATGQQGPGEQYF
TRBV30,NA,CAWSVGQAYGYTF
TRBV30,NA,CAWSAGYSNQPQHF
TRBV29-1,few,CSVTSGIRSGYTF
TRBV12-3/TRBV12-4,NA,CASSLGGSYEQYF
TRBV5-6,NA,CASSRDIQGYTF
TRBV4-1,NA,CASSQDDGEWGGYTF
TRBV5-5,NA,CASSLDRDGQPQHF
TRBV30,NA,CAWSPRPRAFF
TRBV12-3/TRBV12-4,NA,CASSHRDSDEAFF
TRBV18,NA,CASSPTRTGVNTEAFF
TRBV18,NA,CASSLAAGEAFF
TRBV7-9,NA,CASSPLGQTTNEKLFF
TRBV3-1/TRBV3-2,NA,CASSLSGEYNEQFF
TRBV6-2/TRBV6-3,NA,CASSSLATNEKLFF
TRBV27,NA,CASSHGTGANQPQHF
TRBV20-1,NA,CSAERETEAFF
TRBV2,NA,CATGQGYNEQFF
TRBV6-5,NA,CASSRGGPYEQYF
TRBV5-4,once,CASSSLTFGGLYGYTF
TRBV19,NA,CATKGLAGYNQPQHF
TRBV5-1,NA,CASSEAGQVYGNTIYF
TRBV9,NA,CASSVDGQGVYEQYF
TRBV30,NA,CAWSVRDSGYEQYF
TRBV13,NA,CASSSGTGGNTIYF
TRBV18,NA,CASSPQGGKLVNEQFF
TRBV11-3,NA,CASSSTGRETGELFF
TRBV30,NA,CAWQPGQGWGYTF
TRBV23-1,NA,CASSQHRQGSVNQPQHF
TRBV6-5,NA,CASRPAGIPTDTQYF
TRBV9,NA,CASSVEPAGDIYEQYF
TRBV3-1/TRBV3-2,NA,CASSRRGQAMDGYTF
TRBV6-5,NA,CASTGGRNSPLHF
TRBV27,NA,CASRARTSGVEETQYF
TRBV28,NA,CASSLSPPFQPQHF
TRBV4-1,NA,CASSQDVARATPGEQYF
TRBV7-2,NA,CASSIWAGGRTTGELFF
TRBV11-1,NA,CASSSGLAGEETQYF
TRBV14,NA,CASSQEGGMTGGETQYF
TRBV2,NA,CASSGKDRGYEQYF
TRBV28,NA,CASSLNRAAEGYTF
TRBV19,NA,CASSIGGKGAVEAFF
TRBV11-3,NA,CASSRGGGRADTQYF